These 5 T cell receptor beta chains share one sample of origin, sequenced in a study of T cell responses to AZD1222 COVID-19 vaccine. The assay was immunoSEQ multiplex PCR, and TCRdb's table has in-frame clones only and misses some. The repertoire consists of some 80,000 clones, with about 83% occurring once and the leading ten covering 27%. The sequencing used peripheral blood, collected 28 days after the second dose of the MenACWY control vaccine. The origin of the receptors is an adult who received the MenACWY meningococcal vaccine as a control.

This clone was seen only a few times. The CDR3 nucleotides are TGTGCCAGCAGTTACCCGGGCGGGCGCTACGAGCAGTACTTC. Translation gives CASSYPGGRYEQYF. V usage is TRBV28 and J usage is TRBJ2-7; D perhaps matches TRBD2 (5 bases). The CDR3 runs 14 residues. V shed 4 bases and J shed 3 bases, with 13 bases lying between them. Germline lookup yields CDR1 MDHEN and CDR2 SYDVKM.

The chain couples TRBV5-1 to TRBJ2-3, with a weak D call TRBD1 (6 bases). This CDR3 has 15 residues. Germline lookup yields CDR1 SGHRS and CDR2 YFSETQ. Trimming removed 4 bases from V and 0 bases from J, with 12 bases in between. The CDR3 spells CASSIRQDSTDTQYF. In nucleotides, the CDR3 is TGCGCCAGCAGCATTCGACAGGACAGCACAGATACGCAGTATTTT.

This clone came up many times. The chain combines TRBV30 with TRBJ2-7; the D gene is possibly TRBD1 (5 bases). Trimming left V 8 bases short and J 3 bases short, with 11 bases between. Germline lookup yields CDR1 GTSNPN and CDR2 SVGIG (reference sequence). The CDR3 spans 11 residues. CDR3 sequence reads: CALGRGYEQYF. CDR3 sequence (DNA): TGTGCCCTGGGGCGAGGCTACGAGCAGTACTTC.

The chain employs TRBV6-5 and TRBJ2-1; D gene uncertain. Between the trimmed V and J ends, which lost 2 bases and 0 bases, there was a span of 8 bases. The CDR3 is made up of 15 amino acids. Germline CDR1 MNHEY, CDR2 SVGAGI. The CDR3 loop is CASSYDLGSYNEQFF. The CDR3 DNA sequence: TGTGCCAGCAGTTACGATTTGGGCTCCTACAATGAGCAGTTCTTC.

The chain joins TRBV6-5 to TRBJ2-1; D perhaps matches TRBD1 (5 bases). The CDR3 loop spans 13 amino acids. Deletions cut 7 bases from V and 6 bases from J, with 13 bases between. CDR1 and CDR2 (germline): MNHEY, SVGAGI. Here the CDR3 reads CASKFTQGNEQFF. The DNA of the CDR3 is TGTGCCAGCAAGTTCACCCAGGGCAATGAGCAGTTCTTC.